Listed here are 32 T cell receptor beta chains from one sample, sequenced in a study of T cells in Graves' hyperthyroidism and ophthalmopathy. What was amplified from RNA transcripts were TCR beta CDR3 regions. First-round RT-PCR with HTBI primers amplified the TCR CDR3 region. Each CDR3 protein gets one entry after TCRdb re-called the multiplex PCR reads with MiXCR. Among around 350,000 distinct CDR3 sequences, under 20% were seen once, and the ten largest hold about 3.5%. The sample comprised blood. The receptors come from a woman younger than 35 with Graves' hyperthyroidism.

This clonotype was detected ten times or more. This chain joins TRBV10-3 and TRBJ2-7; 8 bases are a match to TRBD1. Trimming took 2 bases from V and 5 from J; bases not matched to a gene: 5. The CDR3 has 14 amino acids. CDR1 and CDR2 (germline): ENHRY, SYGVKD. In DNA, the CDR3 is TGTGCCATCAGTGAGAACAGGGGGATAAACGAGCAGTACTTC. Translated, it gives CAISENRGINEQYF.

This clonotype came up many times. Since no conserved phenylalanine or tryptophan closes the CDR3, a read error is the likely cause. It is unclear where the CDR3 begins or ends on the DNA, so no DNA is shown, and the CDR3 is as TCRdb lists it. V and J are TRBV15 and TRBJ1-1. The CDR3 comprises 12 residues, both ends counted. The germline CDR1 and CDR2 sequences are LNHNV and YYDKDF (reference sequence). CDR3 sequence reads: CATSRDNGPIKA.

This clonotype was detected ten times or more. V usage is TRBV20-1 and J usage is TRBJ2-6; tentatively, D is TRBD2 (5 bases). The germline V gene has CDR1 DFQATT and CDR2 SNEGSKA (reference sequence). V was trimmed by 3 bases and J by 0 bases, leaving 9 bases between them. This CDR3 region has 15 residues. The CDR3 DNA is TGCAGTGCTAGGGCCGAGGGCTCTGGGGCCAACGTCCTGACTTTC. This translates into CSARAEGSGANVLTF.

The rearrangement uses TRBV28 and TRBJ1-4; D is uncertain. The V end lost 4 bases, the J end lost 6 bases, and 18 bases lay between the germline ends. CDR1 and CDR2 from the germline V gene are MDHEN and SYDVKM. The CDR3 length is 16 residues. The CDR3 protein is CASSSWSSNQDEKLFF. CDR3 bases: TGTGCCAGCAGTTCTTGGTCGTCGAACCAAGATGAAAAACTGTTTTTT.

With regard to this clonotype: At one of its ends the junction is not consistent with the germline gene, which may arise from a read error. V and J are TRBV7-7 and TRBJ2-5; 8 bases agree with TRBD2. The CDR3 contains 15 residues. Germline V gives CDR1 SSHAT, CDR2 FNYEAQ (reference sequence). The CDR3 nucleotides are TGTGCTAGCAGTCCGTCGAGCGGGGGCCAAGAGACCCAGTACTTC. Translation: CASSPSSGGQETQYF.

This clonotype was observed many times. The chain joins TRBV20-1 to TRBJ1-2, with D perhaps matching TRBD1 (5 bases). This CDR3 spans 13 amino acids. In germline, CDR1 is DFQATT, CDR2 SNEGSKA (reference sequence). The V end lost 2 bases, the J end lost 8 bases, and 15 bases lay between the germline ends. The CDR3 is CSARTGGDLGYTF. The DNA for the CDR3 is TGCAGTGCTAGAACTGGGGGAGACTTGGGCTACACCTTC.

This clonotype came up many times. The genes are TRBV5-1 and TRBJ1-2; D gene ambiguous. Trimming removed 0 bases at V and 2 bases at J, with 8 bases between. This CDR3 spans 14 amino acids. The germline gives CDR1 SGHRS, CDR2 YFSETQ. Written as DNA, the CDR3 is TGCGCCAGCAGCTTGGATCCAGGAAACTATGGCTACACCTTC. It yields the protein CASSLDPGNYGYTF.

This clonotype was recorded many times. The V call is TRBV7-2, the J call TRBJ1-2, with D perhaps TRBD1 (6 bases). This CDR3 region has 15 residues. The germline V gene encodes CDR1 SGHTA and CDR2 FQGNSA. V was clipped by 1 base and J by 4 bases, with 13 bases between them. CDR3 DNA: TGTGCCAGCAGCTTAGGGACAGACAGTCCCTATGGCTACACCTTC. Encoded protein: CASSLGTDSPYGYTF. Filled out from reference TRBV7-2 and TRBJ1-2, the complete variable domain reads GAGVSQSPSNKVTEKGKDVELRCDPISGHTALYWYRQSLGQGLEFLIYFQGNSAPDKSGLPSDRFSAERTGGSVSTLTIQRTQQEDSAVYLCASSLGTDSPYGYTFGSGTRLTVV.

This clonotype was recorded at least ten times. This chain connects TRBV2 to TRBJ2-7; weak D call: TRBD2 (5 bases). The CDR3 loop spans 12 amino acids. Trimming stripped 4 bases from V and 3 bases from J, with 7 bases between. In germline, CDR1 is SNHLY, CDR2 FYNNEI. The CDR3 sequence is CASSGTSYEQYF. In DNA form, the CDR3 reads TGTGCCAGCAGTGGAACTAGCTACGAGCAGTACTTC.

At least ten counts were recorded for this clonotype. The gene calls are TRBV2 and TRBJ2-5, with D perhaps matching TRBD1 (6 bases). CDR3 size: 13 residues. Trimming removed 2 bases at V and 5 bases at J, with 9 bases between. From germline, CDR1 is SNHLY and CDR2 FYNNEI. This CDR3 is CASSEQGKETQYF. The CDR3 DNA reads TGTGCCAGCAGTGAACAGGGGAAGGAGACCCAGTACTTC.

CDR3 sequence (DNA): TGTGCCAGCAGCTTCGTCTCGGACATTATCTCCAATCAGCCCCAGCATTTT. This gives the protein CASSFVSDIISNQPQHF. V gene TRBV7-3 combines with J gene TRBJ1-5; the D gene is possibly TRBD1 (5 bases). The length of the CDR3 is 17 residues. Trimming stripped 3 bases from V and 3 bases from J, with 18 bases between. Looked up from germline, CDR1 is SGHTA and CDR2 is FQGTGA.

The genes are TRBV6-1 and TRBJ1-2; 9 bases map to TRBD1. The germline V gene has CDR1 MNHNS and CDR2 SASEGT. J lost 7 bases, V lost 7 bases, and 13 bases had no gene match. This CDR3 spans 15 amino acids. CDR3 protein: CASTTSGTGIGGYTF. The CDR3 bases are TGTGCCAGCACCACCTCAGGGACAGGGATTGGTGGCTACACCTTC.

The rearrangement links TRBV6-5 to TRBJ1-1; D is perhaps TRBD1 (6 bases). Trimming took 4 bases from V and 4 from J, leaving 16 bases between them. Germline CDR1 MNHEY, CDR2 SVGAGI. The CDR3 has 15 amino acids. CDR3 sequence (DNA): TGTGCCAGCAGTTTTTCCTCACCGGGGGCCACTGAAGCTTTCTTT. Encoded protein: CASSFSSPGATEAFF.

This sequence joins TRBV28 and TRBJ1-5, with D tentatively TRBD1 (5 bases). V lost 4 bases and J 11 bases, leaving 18 bases between the germline ends. There are 14 residues in the CDR3. Germline loops: CDR1 MDHEN, CDR2 SYDVKM. This CDR3 reads CASSSWDWPRAQHF. In nucleotides, the CDR3 is TGTGCCAGCAGTTCATGGGACTGGCCCAGGGCCCAGCATTTT.

This clonotype was counted at least ten times. The chain uses TRBV4-1 and TRBJ1-1, with no clear D. CDR1 and CDR2 from the germline V gene are MGHRA and YSYEKL. The CDR3 is 14 amino acids. Trimming removed 4 bases from V and 1 base from J, with 10 bases in between. In nucleotides, the CDR3 is TGCGCCAGCAGCCGAAAAGAAGGGAACACTGAAGCTTTCTTT. Translated: CASSRKEGNTEAFF.

This clonotype has ten or more counts. This chain links TRBV2 with TRBJ2-7; D unresolved. The CDR3 contains 11 residues. Germline lookup yields CDR1 SNHLY and CDR2 FYNNEI. Trimming removed 3 bases at V and 5 bases at J, with 5 bases between. CDR3 region: CASSEEHEQYF. The DNA of the CDR3 is TGTGCCAGCAGTGAGGAGCACGAGCAGTACTTC.

The chain recombines TRBV5-1 with TRBJ2-7; tentatively, D is TRBD2 (6 bases). V was cut by 4 bases and J by 5 bases, with 19 bases left in between. Germline CDR1 reads SGHRS; CDR2 reads YFSETQ. The CDR3 loop spans 15 amino acids. CDR3 sequence reads: CASSLADAGSDEQYF. CDR3 DNA: TGCGCCAGCAGCCTGGCGGATGCGGGGTCTGACGAGCAGTACTTC. The full variable domain, its missing parts supplied by reference TRBV5-1 and TRBJ2-7, is KAGVTQTPRYLIKTRGQQVTLSCSPISGHRSVSWYQQTPGQGLQFLFEYFSETQRNKGNFPGRFSGRQFSNSRSEMNVSTLELGDSALYLCASSLADAGSDEQYFGPGTRLTVT.

The table lists this clonotype with many counts. The V gene is TRBV5-1, the J gene TRBJ2-7; either TRBD1 or TRBD2 may fit D (5 bases each). This CDR3 spans 13 amino acids. The germline gives CDR1 SGHRS, CDR2 YFSETQ. With 5 bases removed from V and 5 bases from J, the gap between germline ends came to 14 bases. The CDR3 coding sequence is TGCGCCAGCAGGCCAGGTCGGGGCGACGAGCAGTACTTC. As protein: CASRPGRGDEQYF.

This rearrangement joins TRBV11-3 to TRBJ1-5; TRBD1 matches at 7 bases. Losses at the gene ends were 5 bases for V and 11 bases for J; bases not matched to a gene: 3. The CDR3 runs 11 residues. Per germline, CDR1 SGHNT and CDR2 YENEEA. CDR3 sequence (DNA): TGTGCCAGCAGCGGAACAGGGGCCCAGCATTTT. It yields the protein CASSGTGAQHF.

To note about this clonotype: It may be a read error: a sequence one base away is much more abundant. The V and J genes are TRBV10-3 and TRBJ1-5; D perhaps matches TRBD1 (6 bases). V gave up 7 bases and J gave up 10 bases, with 26 bases separating them. The CDR3 sequence is 16 residues long. Germline V gene lookup returns CDR1 ENHRY and CDR2 SYGVKD. CDR3 sequence: CAITEGTPGSGHPQHF. As DNA, the CDR3 is TGTGCCATCACCGAAGGGACACCTGGATCGGGTCATCCCCAGCATTTT.

This clonotype has ten or more counts. The chain uses TRBV19 and TRBJ1-2; 9 positions match TRBD1. V trimming: 7 bases; J trimming: 6 bases; junction bases outside the gene matches: 12. The CDR3 spans 15 residues. CDR1 and CDR2 (germline): LNHDA, SQIVND (reference sequence). The CDR3, as DNA: TGTGCCAGTATCACCAGCCCCGGGACAGGGCATGGCTACACCTTC. Encoded protein: CASITSPGTGHGYTF.

This clonotype came up many times. The chain recombines TRBV6-5 with TRBJ2-5; TRBD1 matches at 7 bases. Germline CDR1 reads MNHEY; CDR2 reads SVGAGI. The CDR3 sequence is 13 residues long. Trimming at V came to 7 bases and at J to 3 bases, leaving 5 bases not matched to a gene. The CDR3: CASKRGHKETQYF. The CDR3 DNA follows: TGTGCCAGCAAGAGGGGGCATAAAGAGACCCAGTACTTC.

This clonotype was seen a few times. The rearrangement joins TRBV3-1 to TRBJ2-7; TRBD1 might be the D (5 bases). Germline V gene lookup returns CDR1 LGHDT and CDR2 YNNKEL (reference sequence). The CDR3 contains 13 residues. Trimming removed 1 base at V and 12 bases at J, with 16 bases between. CDR3 DNA: TGTGCCAGCAGCCAAGGTGGGGCCCCCCGTCCGTACTTC. Encoded protein: CASSQGGAPRPYF.

This clonotype was detected a few times. This chain uses TRBV18 with TRBJ1-1; no firm D call. The CDR3 loop spans 14 amino acids. Trimming cost V 2 bases and J 0 bases, with 7 bases left between them. Germline assignment: CDR1 KGHSH and CDR2 LQKENI. The chain's CDR3 is CASSPGSMNTEAFF. CDR3 nucleotides: TGTGCCAGCTCACCAGGCAGCATGAACACTGAAGCTTTCTTT.

This clonotype showed up just a few times. The junction departs from the called germline gene at one end, perhaps through a read error. The chain combines TRBV15 with TRBJ2-2; TRBD1 matches at 10 bases. The CDR3 consists of 15 residues. Germline lookup yields CDR1 LNHNV and CDR2 YYDKDF (reference sequence). CDR3 residues: CATKTGGPNTEELFF. CDR3 nucleotide sequence: TGTGCCACCAAGACAGGGGGCCCGAACACCGAGGAGCTGTTTTTT.

This clonotype was recorded a few times. The chain combines TRBV18 with TRBJ2-7, with D uncertain. The V gene's germline CDR1 is KGHSH and CDR2 LQKENI. This CDR3 region has 14 residues. Trimming stripped 0 bases from V and 1 base from J, with 7 bases between. This chain's CDR3 is CASSPPLGSYEQYF. CDR3 coding DNA: TGTGCCAGCTCACCACCGTTGGGATCCTACGAGCAGTACTTC.

This clonotype was seen many times. The J gene is TRBJ2-5, the V gene TRBV29-1; D uncertain. The germline CDR1 and CDR2 sequences are SQVTM and ANQGSEA. Trimming cost V 7 bases and J 5 bases, with 8 bases left between them. The CDR3 has 10 amino acids. The CDR3 nucleotides are TGCAGCGGGGAAGTGGAGACCCAGTACTTC. Residues: CSGEVETQYF.

This clonotype was recorded at least ten times. The chain couples TRBV12-3 or TRBV12-4 to TRBJ2-5; 9 bases map to TRBD1. The trim removed 4 bases at V and 1 base at J, leaving 4 bases unmatched. There are 15 residues in the CDR3. The chain's CDR3 is CASSSPQGAQETQYF. DNA for the CDR3: TGTGCCAGCAGTTCCCCACAGGGGGCCCAAGAGACCCAGTACTTC.

This clonotype was counted many times. This rearrangement joins TRBV20-1 to TRBJ2-7; 11 nucleotides align to TRBD2. This CDR3 has 17 amino acids. Germline V gives CDR1 DFQATT, CDR2 SNEGSKA (reference sequence). Germline trimming cut 3 bases from V and 0 bases from J; bases unmatched to any gene: 10. In DNA form, the CDR3 reads TGCAGTGCTAGTACCGGACTAGCGGGTCGTAGCTCCTACGAGCAGTACTTC. It yields the protein CSASTGLAGRSSYEQYF.

This clonotype appeared many times. The rearrangement joins TRBV10-3 to TRBJ2-5; 10 bases line up with TRBD2. J lost 0 bases, V lost 6 bases, and 7 bases had no gene match. The length of the CDR3 is 16 residues. The germline V gene has CDR1 ENHRY and CDR2 SYGVKD. DNA for the CDR3: TGTGCCATCAGCCCTACGACTAGCGGGCACCAAGAGACCCAGTACTTC. It yields the protein CAISPTTSGHQETQYF.

In this sample, this clonotype turned up many times. The rearrangement joins TRBV6-5 to TRBJ2-7; D gene uncertain. V was shortened by 5 bases and J by 4 bases, with 18 bases between the two germline ends. The germline V gene encodes CDR1 MNHEY and CDR2 SVGAGI. The CDR3 length is 15 residues. CDR3 DNA sequence: TGTGCCAGCAGTAACACCGGAATAGAAGGTTACGAGCAGTACTTC. Translation: CASSNTGIEGYEQYF.

This clonotype was seen many times. The gene calls are TRBV11-3 and TRBJ2-6; no clear D gene. The CDR3 has 15 residues. Germline V gives CDR1 SGHNT, CDR2 YENEEA. V lost 5 bases, J lost 4 bases, and 12 bases lay in between. The CDR3 reads CASSLGNWGANVLTF. CDR3 coding DNA: TGTGCCAGCAGCCTAGGGAATTGGGGGGCCAACGTCCTGACTTTC.